The 21 T cell receptor beta chains listed next were all sequenced from one sample in a study of T cell repertoires in cytomegalovirus infection. TCRdb ran MiXCR on the reads and lists one entry per CDR3 protein. The profile shows 150,000 to 200,000 distinct CDR3 sequences, roughly 14% of them singletons. Sequencing was done on a sample of PBMCs. These receptors were obtained from a human donor in good health (CMV status not recorded). Some clones in this sample may be carry-over from other donors' samples.

This chain connects TRBV6-6 to TRBJ2-7; D is uncertain. Germline-derived CDR1 and CDR2 are MNHNY and SVGAGI (reference sequence). Trimming took off 0 bases at V and 0 bases at J, with 9 bases between the two ends. This CDR3 has 15 residues. CDR3 amino acids: CASSYSKGSSYEQYF. The CDR3 DNA follows: TGTGCCAGCAGTTACTCGAAGGGAAGCTCCTACGAGCAGTACTTC.

CDR3 in DNA: TGTGCCAGCACAGGGCGGACTACCTCGACCCAGTACTTC. This gives the protein CASTGRTTSTQYF. V and J are TRBV27 and TRBJ2-5; D may be TRBD2 (6 bases). V lost 7 bases and J 7 bases, leaving 16 bases between the germline ends. This CDR3 has 13 residues. The germline CDR1 and CDR2 sequences are MNHEY and SMNVEV (reference sequence).

CDR3 nucleotide sequence: TGTGCCAGTAGTACCCTCCAGGGTGGCGAGCAGTACTTC. Its translation is CASSTLQGGEQYF. The V call is TRBV19, the J call TRBJ2-7; maybe TRBD1 (5 bases). From germline, CDR1 is LNHDA and CDR2 SQIVND (reference sequence). The CDR3 is 13 residues long. The germline V and J ends were trimmed by 4 bases and 6 bases, with 13 bases remaining between them.

The V and J genes are TRBV19 and TRBJ1-5; D not resolved. V lost 5 bases and J lost 7, with 15 bases in between. The CDR3 covers 14 residues. Germline CDR1 is LNHDA and CDR2 is SQIVND (reference sequence). The CDR3 loop reads CASSGVWLKQPQHF. In DNA, the CDR3 is TGTGCCAGTAGTGGGGTATGGCTAAAACAGCCCCAGCATTTT.

This clonotype was counted only a few times. The gene calls are TRBV7-6 and TRBJ2-2; D is possibly TRBD1 (6 bases). The V end lost 5 bases, the J end lost 5 bases, and 18 bases lay between the germline ends. This CDR3 contains 16 residues. Germline V gene data show CDR1 as SGHVS and CDR2 as FNYEAQ. Here the CDR3 reads CASSPIVIGGTGELFF. CDR3 DNA sequence: TGTGCCAGCAGCCCGATCGTTATAGGGGGAACCGGGGAGCTGTTTTTT.

This clonotype was counted a few times. CDR3 in amino acids: CASSPLQGKGTEAFF. In nucleotides, the CDR3 is TGTGCCAGCAGTCCCCTACAGGGTAAAGGAACTGAAGCTTTCTTT. The rearrangement joins TRBV27 to TRBJ1-1; maybe TRBD1 (6 bases). CDR1 and CDR2 (germline): MNHEY, SMNVEV (reference sequence). This CDR3 spans 15 amino acids. Trimming shortened V by 5 bases and J by 5 bases, and 18 bases separated the two germline ends.

This clonotype has a handful of counts. Here the CDR3 DNA reads TGTGCCAGCAGCTCCCCAAGGGACAGCGTTGAAGCTTTCTTT. Translation gives CASSSPRDSVEAFF. This rearrangement joins TRBV13 to TRBJ1-1; 7 bases are shared with TRBD1. The V segment lost 4 bases and the J segment 7 bases; nucleotides outside the gene matches: 9. There are 14 residues in the CDR3. Per the germline V gene, CDR1 is PRHDT and CDR2 is FYEKMQ (reference sequence).

Comments on this clonotype: The junction departs from the called germline gene at one end, perhaps through a read error. V gene TRBV29-1 combines with J gene TRBJ1-3; D is unclear. CDR1 is SQVTM, CDR2 ANQGSEA, per germline. The CDR3 is 13 amino acids. The CDR3 loop is CSVEVFSGNTIYF. CDR3 in DNA: TGCAGCGTGGAAGTCTTCTCTGGAAACACCATATATTTT.

The rearrangement joins TRBV7-8 to TRBJ1-6, with D perhaps matching TRBD1 (5 bases). V dropped 2 bases and J dropped 1 base, with 9 bases sitting between them. CDR3 length equals 16 residues. In germline, CDR1 is SGHVS, CDR2 FQNEAQ. CDR3 sequence (DNA): TGTGCCAGCAGCTTAAGTCGGGGGTCCTATAATTCACCCCTCCACTTT. Protein sequence: CASSLSRGSYNSPLHF.

This clonotype occurred many times. V and J are TRBV7-2 and TRBJ2-3; possibly TRBD1 or TRBD2 for D (6 bases each). The CDR3 has 17 residues. The germline gives CDR1 SGHTA, CDR2 FQGNSA. V was pared by 0 bases and J by 0 bases, with 13 bases between. Here the CDR3 reads CASSLAWRGASTDTQYF. Written as DNA, the CDR3 is TGTGCCAGCAGCTTAGCGTGGAGGGGGGCTAGCACAGATACGCAGTATTTT. Together with reference TRBV7-2 and TRBJ2-3, the CDR3 gives the full variable domain: GAGVSQSPSNKVTEKGKDVELRCDPISGHTALYWYRQSLGQGLEFLIYFQGNSAPDKSGLPSDRFSAERTGGSVSTLTIQRTQQEDSAVYLCASSLAWRGASTDTQYFGPGTRLTVL.

The J gene is TRBJ2-2, the V gene TRBV7-6; 8 bases match TRBD2. V gave up 3 bases and J gave up 11 bases; unmatched junction bases: 8. The length of the CDR3 is 14 residues. Germline lookup yields CDR1 SGHVS and CDR2 FNYEAQ. CDR3 protein: CASSLSGRTKELFF. For the CDR3, the DNA is TGTGCCAGCAGCTTGAGCGGGAGAACGAAAGAGCTGTTTTTT.

The rearrangement uses TRBV29-1 and TRBJ1-2; D is possibly TRBD1 (5 bases). The germline CDR1 and CDR2 sequences are SQVTM and ANQGSEA. The CDR3 contains 17 residues. V lost 7 bases and J lost 0, with 24 bases in between. Here the CDR3 reads CSASNRVTLTANYGYTF. In DNA, the CDR3 is TGCAGCGCCTCGAACCGGGTCACGCTGACAGCTAACTATGGCTACACCTTC.

The V and J genes are TRBV20-1 and TRBJ2-1; 11 bases are shared with TRBD2. Germline CDR1 and CDR2: DFQATT and SNEGSKA (reference sequence). This CDR3 has 20 amino acids. V shed 5 bases and J 0 bases; nucleotides not matched to a gene: 18. CDR3 DNA: TGCAGTGCTGTGGATGCCGGCCCGCGACTAGCGGGGAGCTCCTACAATGAGCAGTTCTTC. Protein product: CSAVDAGPRLAGSSYNEQFF.

This clonotype showed up many times. The V and J genes are TRBV24-1 and TRBJ2-1; the match to TRBD1 covers 10 bases. After removal of 1 base from V and 8 bases from J, the junction contained 7 bases not matched to a gene. The CDR3 consists of 16 residues. Germline V lookup: CDR1 KGHDR, CDR2 SFDVKD. CDR3 coding DNA: TGTGCCACCAGTGATTTACCGGGACAGGGGCTGGATGAGCAGTTCTTC. Its translation is CATSDLPGQGLDEQFF.

The V and J genes are TRBV15 and TRBJ2-6, with TRBD1 matching over 8 bases. CDR1 and CDR2 (germline): LNHNV, YYDKDF (reference sequence). Trimming at V came to 4 bases and at J to 2 bases, leaving 4 bases not matched to a gene. The CDR3 is made up of 16 amino acids. This CDR3 is CATSNQGAPGANVLTF. CDR3 bases: TGTGCCACCAGCAACCAGGGGGCGCCTGGGGCCAACGTCCTGACTTTC.

The chain has TRBV20-1 and TRBJ1-1, with D uncertain. CDR3 length: 10 amino acids. V was pared by 4 bases and J by 6 bases, with 6 bases between. Germline CDR1 and CDR2: DFQATT and SNEGSKA (reference sequence). The CDR3 loop is CSAKRSEAFF. CDR3 DNA sequence: TGCAGTGCTAAGAGGTCTGAAGCTTTCTTT.

This clonotype was seen ten or more times. As DNA, the CDR3 is TGTGCCAGCAGCTCCCAAGGGAGCACAGATACGCAGTATTTT. It encodes CASSSQGSTDTQYF. This chain connects TRBV7-8 to TRBJ2-3; no clear D gene. In germline, CDR1 is SGHVS, CDR2 FQNEAQ. V was shortened by 4 bases and J by 0 bases, with 8 bases between the two germline ends. The CDR3 runs to 14 residues.

The chain uses TRBV27 and TRBJ2-1, with D hard to call. Trimming shortened V by 9 bases and J by 0 bases, and 9 bases separated the two germline ends. The CDR3 has 13 residues. Germline V gene data show CDR1 as MNHEY and CDR2 as SMNVEV (reference sequence). The DNA of the CDR3 is TGTGCCAGTTTTGCTAGCTCCTACAATGAGCAGTTCTTC. The encoded protein is CASFASSYNEQFF.

This clonotype came up a few times. This chain links TRBV15 with TRBJ2-5; D is possibly TRBD1 or TRBD2 (5 bases each). The CDR3 spans 13 residues. Germline CDR1 is LNHNV and CDR2 is YYDKDF (reference sequence). V was clipped by 3 bases and J by 5 bases, with 10 bases between them. The CDR3 DNA reads as TGTGCCACCAGCAGGTCTGGGACGGAGACCCAGTACTTC. Translating gives CATSRSGTETQYF.

The chain employs TRBV7-3 and TRBJ2-3; 10 nucleotides match TRBD2. In germline, CDR1 is SGHTA, CDR2 FQGTGA. V trimming: 5 bases; J trimming: 3 bases; junction bases outside the gene matches: 5. The CDR3 has 15 amino acids. The CDR3 spells CASSATSGFTDTQYF. The CDR3 region has the DNA TGTGCCAGCAGCGCGACTAGCGGGTTTACAGATACGCAGTATTTT.

This clonotype was picked up many times. The chain uses TRBV11-2 and TRBJ2-1, with a tentative D call TRBD1 (6 bases). V lost 5 bases to trimming and J lost 7 bases, with 12 bases between them. The CDR3 contains 13 residues. The germline CDR1 and CDR2 sequences are SGHAT and FQNNGV. The CDR3: CASSIPGQNEQFF. The CDR3 bases are TGTGCCAGCAGCATTCCTGGACAGAATGAGCAGTTCTTC.